This TCR beta chain came from a study of immune evolution from preneoplasia to lung adenocarcinoma. This CDR3 has 16 amino acids. V gave up 1 base and J gave up 4 bases, with 16 bases separating them. Looked up from germline, CDR1 is SEHNR and CDR2 is FQNEAQ (reference sequence). About this clone: Antigen unknown.

Using immunoSEQ multiplex PCR, the repertoire was profiled, and TCRdb retains in-frame clones only, with some absent. The repertoire holds about 14,000 clones, around 86% seen once, with about 2.6% in the top ten. Notes on the study in general: KRAS-mutant nodules had the highest T cell clonality.

V is TRBV7-9 and J is TRBJ2-5; TRBD1 might be the D (7 bases). This clonotype originated in an older donor with lung adenocarcinoma. Sequencing input: FFPE lung adenocarcinoma in situ tissue. The CDR3 is CASSLGGGGEGETQYF. DNA for the CDR3: TGTGCCAGCAGCTTAGGAGGAGGGGGCGAAGGAGAGACCCAGTACTTC.